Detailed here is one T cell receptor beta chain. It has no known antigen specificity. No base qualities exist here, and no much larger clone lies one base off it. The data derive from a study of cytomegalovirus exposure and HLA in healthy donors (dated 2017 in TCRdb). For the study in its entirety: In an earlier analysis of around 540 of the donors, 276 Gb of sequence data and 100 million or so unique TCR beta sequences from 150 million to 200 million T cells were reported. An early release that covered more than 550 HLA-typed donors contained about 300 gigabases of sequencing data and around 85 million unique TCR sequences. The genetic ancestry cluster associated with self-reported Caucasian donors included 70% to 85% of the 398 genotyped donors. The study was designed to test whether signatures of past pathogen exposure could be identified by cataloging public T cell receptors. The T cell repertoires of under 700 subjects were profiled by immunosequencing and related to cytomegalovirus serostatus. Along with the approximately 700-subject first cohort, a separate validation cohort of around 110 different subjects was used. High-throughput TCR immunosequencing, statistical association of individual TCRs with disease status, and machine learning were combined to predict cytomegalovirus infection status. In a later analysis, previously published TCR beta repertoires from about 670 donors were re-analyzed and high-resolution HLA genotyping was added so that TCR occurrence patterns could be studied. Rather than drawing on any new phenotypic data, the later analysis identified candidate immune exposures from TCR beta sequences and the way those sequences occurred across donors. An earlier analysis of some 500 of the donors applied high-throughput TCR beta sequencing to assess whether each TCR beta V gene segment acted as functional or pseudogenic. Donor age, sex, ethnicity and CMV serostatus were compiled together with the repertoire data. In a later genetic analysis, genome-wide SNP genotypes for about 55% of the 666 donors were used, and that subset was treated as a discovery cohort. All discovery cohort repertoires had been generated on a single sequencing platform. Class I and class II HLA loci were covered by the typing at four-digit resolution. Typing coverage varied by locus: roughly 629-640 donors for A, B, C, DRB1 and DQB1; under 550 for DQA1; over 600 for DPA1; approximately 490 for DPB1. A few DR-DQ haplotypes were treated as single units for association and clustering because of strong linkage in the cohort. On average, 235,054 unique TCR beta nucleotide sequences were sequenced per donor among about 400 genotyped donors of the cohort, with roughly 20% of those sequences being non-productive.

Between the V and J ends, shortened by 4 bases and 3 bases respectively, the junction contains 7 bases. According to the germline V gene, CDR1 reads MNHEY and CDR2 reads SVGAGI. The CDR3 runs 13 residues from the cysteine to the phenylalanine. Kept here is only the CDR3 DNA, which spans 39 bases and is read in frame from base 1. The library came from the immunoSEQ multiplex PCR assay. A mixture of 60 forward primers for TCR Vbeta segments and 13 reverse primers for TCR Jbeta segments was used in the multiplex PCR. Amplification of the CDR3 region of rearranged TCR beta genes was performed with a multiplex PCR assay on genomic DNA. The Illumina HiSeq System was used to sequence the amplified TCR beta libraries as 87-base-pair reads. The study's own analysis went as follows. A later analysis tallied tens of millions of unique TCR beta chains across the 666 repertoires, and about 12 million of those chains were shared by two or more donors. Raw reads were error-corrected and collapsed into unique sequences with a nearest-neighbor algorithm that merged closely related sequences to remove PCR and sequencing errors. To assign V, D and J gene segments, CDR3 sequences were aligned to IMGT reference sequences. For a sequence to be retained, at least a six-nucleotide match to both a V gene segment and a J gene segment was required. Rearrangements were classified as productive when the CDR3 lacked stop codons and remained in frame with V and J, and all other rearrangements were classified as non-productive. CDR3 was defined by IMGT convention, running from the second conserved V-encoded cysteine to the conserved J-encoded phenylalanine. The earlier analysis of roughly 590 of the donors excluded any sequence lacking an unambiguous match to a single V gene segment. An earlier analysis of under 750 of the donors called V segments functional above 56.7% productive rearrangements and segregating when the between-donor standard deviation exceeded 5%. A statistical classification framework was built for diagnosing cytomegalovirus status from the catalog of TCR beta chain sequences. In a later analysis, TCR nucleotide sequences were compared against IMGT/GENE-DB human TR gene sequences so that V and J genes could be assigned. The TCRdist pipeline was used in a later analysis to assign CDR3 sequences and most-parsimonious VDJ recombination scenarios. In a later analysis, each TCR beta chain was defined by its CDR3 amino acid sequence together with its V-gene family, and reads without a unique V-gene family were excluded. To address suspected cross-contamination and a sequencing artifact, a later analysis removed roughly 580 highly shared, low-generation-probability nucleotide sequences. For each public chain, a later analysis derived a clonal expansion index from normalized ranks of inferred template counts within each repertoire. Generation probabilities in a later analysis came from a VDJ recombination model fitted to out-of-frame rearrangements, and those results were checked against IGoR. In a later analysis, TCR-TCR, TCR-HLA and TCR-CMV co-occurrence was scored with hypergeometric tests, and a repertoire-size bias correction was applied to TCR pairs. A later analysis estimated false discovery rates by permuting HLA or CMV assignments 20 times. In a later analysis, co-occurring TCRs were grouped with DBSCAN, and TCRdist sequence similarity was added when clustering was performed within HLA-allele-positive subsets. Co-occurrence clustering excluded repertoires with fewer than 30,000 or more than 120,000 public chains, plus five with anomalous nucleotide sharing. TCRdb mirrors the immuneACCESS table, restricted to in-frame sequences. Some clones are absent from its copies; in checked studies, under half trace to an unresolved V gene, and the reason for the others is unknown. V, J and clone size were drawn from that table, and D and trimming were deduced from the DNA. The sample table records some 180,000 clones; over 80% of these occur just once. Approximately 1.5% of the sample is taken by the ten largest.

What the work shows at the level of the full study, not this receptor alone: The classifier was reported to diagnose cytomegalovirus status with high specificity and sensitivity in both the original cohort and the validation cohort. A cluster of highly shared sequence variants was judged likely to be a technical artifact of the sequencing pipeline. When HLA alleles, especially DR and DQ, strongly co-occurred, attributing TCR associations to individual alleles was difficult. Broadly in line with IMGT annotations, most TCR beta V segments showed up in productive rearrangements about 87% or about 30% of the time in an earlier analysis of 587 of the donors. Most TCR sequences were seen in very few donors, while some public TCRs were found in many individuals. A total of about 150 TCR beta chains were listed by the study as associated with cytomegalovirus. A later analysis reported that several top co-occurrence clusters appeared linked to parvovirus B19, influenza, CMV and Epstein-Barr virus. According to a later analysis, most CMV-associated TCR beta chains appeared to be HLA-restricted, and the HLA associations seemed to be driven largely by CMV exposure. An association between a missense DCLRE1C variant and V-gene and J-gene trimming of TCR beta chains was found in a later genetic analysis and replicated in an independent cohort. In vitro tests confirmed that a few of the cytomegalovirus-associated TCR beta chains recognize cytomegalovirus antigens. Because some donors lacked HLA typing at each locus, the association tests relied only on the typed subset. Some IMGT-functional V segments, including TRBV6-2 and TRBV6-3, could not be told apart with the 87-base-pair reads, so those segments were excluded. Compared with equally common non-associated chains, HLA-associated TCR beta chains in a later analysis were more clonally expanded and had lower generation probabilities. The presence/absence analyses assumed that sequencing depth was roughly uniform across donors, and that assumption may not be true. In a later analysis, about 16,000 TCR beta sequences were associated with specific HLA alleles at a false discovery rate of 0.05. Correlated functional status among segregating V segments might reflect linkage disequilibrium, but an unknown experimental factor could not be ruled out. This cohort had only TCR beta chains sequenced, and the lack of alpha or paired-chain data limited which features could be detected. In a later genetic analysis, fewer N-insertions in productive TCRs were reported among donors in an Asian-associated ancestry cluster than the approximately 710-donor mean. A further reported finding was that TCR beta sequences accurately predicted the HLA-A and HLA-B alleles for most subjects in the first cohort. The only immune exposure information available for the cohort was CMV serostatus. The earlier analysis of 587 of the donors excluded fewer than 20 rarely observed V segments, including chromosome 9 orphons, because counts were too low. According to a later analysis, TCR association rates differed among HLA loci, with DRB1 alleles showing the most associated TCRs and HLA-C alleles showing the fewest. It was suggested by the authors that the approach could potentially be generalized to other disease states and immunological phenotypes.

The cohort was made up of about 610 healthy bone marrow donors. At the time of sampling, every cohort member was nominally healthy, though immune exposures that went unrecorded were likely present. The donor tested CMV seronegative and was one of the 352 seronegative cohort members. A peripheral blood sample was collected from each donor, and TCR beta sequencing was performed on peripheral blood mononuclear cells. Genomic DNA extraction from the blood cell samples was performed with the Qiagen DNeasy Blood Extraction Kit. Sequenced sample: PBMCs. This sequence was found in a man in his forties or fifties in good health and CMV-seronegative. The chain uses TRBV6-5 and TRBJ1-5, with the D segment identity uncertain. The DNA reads TGTGCCAGCAGTTGGGGAGACAATCAGCCCCAGCATTTT. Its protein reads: CASSWGDNQPQHF.